This TCR beta chain was recorded in a study of blood T cell repertoires in COVID-19. Only in-frame clones appear in the TCRdb table, and some are missing; sequencing was by immunoSEQ multiplex PCR. This sample has approximately 180,000 clones, with nearly 90% found just once. This CDR3 region has 15 residues. Germline CDR1 is SGHNT and CDR2 is YYREEE (reference sequence). After removal of 4 bases from V and 5 bases from J, the junction contained 11 bases not matched to a gene. This clone was detected only a few times. Residents of 24 US areas, aged about 18 to 89 years, made up the participants. The material sequenced was PBMCs or T cells enriched from blood (not recorded which). The rearrangement joins TRBV5-4 to TRBJ2-5; 7 bases line up with TRBD1. This sequence originates from a woman aged 40 to 49 with acute COVID-19. The DNA of the CDR3 is TGTGCCAGCAGCCCCCCGACAGGGATGGGGGAGACCCAGTACTTC. Translating gives CASSPPTGMGETQYF.